This paragraph covers one T cell receptor beta chain sequence. The antigen is undetermined. Using its own MiXCR run on the 5' RACE reads, TCRdb lists one record per CDR3 protein. The table records just under 150,000 distinct CDR3 sequences, 5.5% to 7% of them present only once. This sample was included in a study of T-cell memory formation after mild COVID-19. Overall study findings and caveats: Among contracting clones, CD4+ were mainly CM/EM and CD8+ enriched in EMRA.

The receptor was derived from an adult woman who had mild COVID-19 (a few samples of this study predate the infection). Cell type and time point are not known. The sequenced sample was PBMCs or a T cell subset sorted from them (not recorded which).

The CDR3 nucleotides are TGTGCCAGCCACTGGGCGGGAGAGACCCAGTACTTC. Translation gives CASHWAGETQYF. V usage is TRBV6-2 or TRBV6-3 and J usage is TRBJ2-5; D is possibly TRBD2 (5 bases). This CDR3 is built from 12 residues. Trimming pared 8 bases from V and 4 bases from J, leaving 11 bases between. The germline V gene has CDR1 MNHEY and CDR2 SVGEGT.